The 20 T cell receptor beta chains listed next were all sequenced from one sample in a study of T cell repertoires in cytomegalovirus infection. TCRdb passed the reads through MiXCR, listing each CDR3 protein once. The repertoire includes approximately 630,000 distinct CDR3 sequences, roughly a quarter of them detected once, and less than 10% sits in the top ten. Input material: CD8+ T cells from PBMCs. The receptors derive from a human donor in good health (CMV status not recorded). Some clones in this sample may be carry-over from other donors' samples.

In this sample, this clonotype turned up once. V is TRBV7-6 and J is TRBJ2-3; D tentatively reads TRBD1 or TRBD2 (5 bases each). Germline-derived CDR1 and CDR2 are SGHVS and FNYEAQ. V was clipped by 5 bases and J by 1 base, with 13 bases between them. This CDR3 is built from 15 residues. The DNA for the CDR3 is TGTGCCAGCAGCCCCTCCCCGGGGCGCACAGATACGCAGTATTTT. Translated: CASSPSPGRTDTQYF.

V usage is TRBV28 and J usage is TRBJ2-7; D is ambiguous. V shed 5 bases and J shed 0 bases, with 11 bases lying between them. The CDR3 has 14 amino acids. Germline CDR1 is MDHEN and CDR2 is SYDVKM. The CDR3 DNA follows: TGTGCCAGCAGTCCCATCGGAAGCTCCTACGAGCAGTACGTC. Protein: CASSPIGSSYEQYV.

This clonotype was found a few times. This chain links TRBV12-3 or TRBV12-4 with TRBJ1-3; a weak D match, TRBD1 (5 bases). V gave up 6 bases and J gave up 0 bases, with 12 bases separating them. The CDR3 consists of 15 residues. The CDR3 nucleotides read TGTGCCAGCAGGCCGGGGCTCGACTCTGGAAACACCATATATTTT. Its translation is CASRPGLDSGNTIYF.

In this sample, this clonotype turned up a few times. The gene calls are TRBV7-9 and TRBJ2-3; D ambiguous. The CDR3 contains 15 residues. Germline CDR1 is SEHNR and CDR2 is FQNEAQ (reference sequence). Trimming took 1 base from V and 2 from J, leaving 10 bases between them. The chain's CDR3 is CASSLVARPTDTQYF. DNA for the CDR3: TGTGCCAGCAGCTTAGTCGCTCGCCCCACAGATACGCAGTATTTT.

At least ten counts were recorded for this clonotype. The V call is TRBV7-9, the J call TRBJ2-7, with D perhaps assigned TRBD1 or TRBD2 (5 bases each). CDR3 length equals 14 residues. Germline V gene data show CDR1 as SEHNR and CDR2 as FQNEAQ (reference sequence). Deletions cut 0 bases from V and 7 bases from J, with 13 bases between. The CDR3 bases are TGTGCCAGCAGCTTAGCGACTTCGGGGACGGAGCAGTACGTC. The encoded protein is CASSLATSGTEQYV.

The table lists this clonotype with a few counts. V gene TRBV12-5 combines with J gene TRBJ2-6; TRBD1 agrees at 9 bases. With V trimmed by 3 bases and J by 2 bases, 14 bases remained unmatched. The CDR3 totals 20 residues. Germline V gene data show CDR1 as LGHNT and CDR2 as FRNRAP. DNA for the CDR3: TGTGCTAGTGGTTTCACACTCCCGGGACAGGGAGGAACTGGGGCCAACGTCCTGACTTTC. It translates to CASGFTLPGQGGTGANVLTF.

This clonotype has a count of ten or more. This chain links TRBV9 with TRBJ2-7; no clear D. The germline CDR1 and CDR2 sequences are SGDLS and YYNGEE. The CDR3 contains 12 residues. V shed 0 bases and J shed 7 bases, with 8 bases lying between them. The CDR3 sequence is CASSVGGGEQYF. The DNA of the CDR3 is TGTGCCAGCAGCGTAGGCGGTGGGGAGCAGTACTTC. Filled out from reference TRBV9 and TRBJ2-7, the complete variable domain reads DSGVTQTPKHLITATGQRVTLRCSPRSGDLSVYWYQQSLDQGLQFLIQYYNGEERAKGNILERFSAQQFPDLHSELNLSSLELGDSALYFCASSVGGGEQYFGPGTRLTVT.

This clonotype was observed many times. The genes are TRBV7-6 and TRBJ2-2; D is perhaps TRBD2 (5 bases). The CDR3 sequence is 13 residues long. CDR1 is SGHVS, CDR2 FNYEAQ, per germline. V was cut by 2 bases and J by 6 bases, with 7 bases left in between. CDR3 in amino acids: CASSLKRAGELFF. DNA for the CDR3: TGTGCCAGCAGCTTAAAGAGGGCCGGGGAGCTGTTTTTT.

Many counts were recorded for this clonotype. The chain employs TRBV7-6 and TRBJ2-2, with D uncertain. From germline, CDR1 is SGHVS and CDR2 FNYEAQ. The CDR3 consists of 13 residues. V was trimmed by 3 bases and J by 7 bases, leaving 9 bases between them. CDR3 DNA: TGTGCCAGCAGCTTTACTATACTCGGGGAGCTGTTTTTT. Its translation: CASSFTILGELFF.

This clonotype was picked up many times. The J gene is TRBJ1-6, the V gene TRBV7-3, with TRBD1 as a possible D gene (5 bases). Between the trimmed V and J ends, which lost 5 bases and 10 bases, there was a span of 9 bases. Germline V gene lookup returns CDR1 SGHTA and CDR2 FQGTGA. The CDR3 is 12 amino acids. The CDR3, as DNA: TGTGCCAGCAGCGTACCAGGGTCACCCCTCCACTTT. Encoded protein: CASSVPGSPLHF.

The chain carries TRBV6-2 or TRBV6-3 and TRBJ2-5; D could derive from TRBD1 or TRBD2 (6 bases each). The ends were cut back, 0 bases at V and 5 bases at J, with 19 bases in the middle. CDR3 length: 17 residues. Germline CDR1 is MNHEY and CDR2 is SVGEGT. The CDR3: CASSYSIKGGSSETQYF. Here the CDR3 DNA reads TGTGCCAGCAGTTACTCGATCAAAGGGGGGTCCTCGGAGACCCAGTACTTC.

This clonotype occurred a few times. The V gene is TRBV5-6, the J gene TRBJ2-3; D is uncertain. CDR1 is SGHDT, CDR2 YYEEEE, per germline. V lost 4 bases to trimming and J lost 6 bases, with 15 bases between them. There are 14 residues in the CDR3. The CDR3 DNA is TGTGCCAGCAGCCTCGACCGACGCCGTGATACGCAGTATTTT. This sequence encodes CASSLDRRRDTQYF.

The V gene is TRBV28, the J gene TRBJ2-7; D may be TRBD2 (5 bases). This CDR3 has 13 amino acids. V was trimmed by 1 base and J by 5 bases, leaving 9 bases between them. The germline gives CDR1 MDHEN, CDR2 SYDVKM. DNA of the CDR3: TGTGCCAGCAGTTTATCGGCTAGCCACGAGCAGTACGTC. Protein product: CASSLSASHEQYV.

This clonotype turned up a few times. The chain combines TRBV23-1 with TRBJ1-5; 9 bases match TRBD1. TRBV23-1 carries the ORF label, with uncertain function. V lost 3 bases and J lost 7; bases outside the gene matches: 10. The CDR3 is made up of 16 amino acids. The CDR3 loop reads CASSHSPGQGEQPQHF. CDR3 sequence (DNA): TGCGCCAGCAGTCATTCACCGGGACAGGGAGAACAGCCCCAGCATTTT.

The chain employs TRBV29-1 and TRBJ2-1; the match to TRBD1 covers 8 bases. After removal of 2 bases from V and 10 bases from J, the junction contained 7 bases not matched to a gene. CDR1 is SQVTM and CDR2 is ANQGSEA in the germline V gene. The CDR3 runs to 13 residues. CDR3 coding DNA: TGCAGCGTTGAACCCAACAGGGGGAGGGAGCAGTTCTTC. As protein: CSVEPNRGREQFF.

This clonotype was observed a few times. The chain uses TRBV7-9 and TRBJ2-7, with TRBD1 as a possible D gene (5 bases). The V gene's germline CDR1 is SEHNR and CDR2 FQNEAQ (reference sequence). This CDR3 has 15 residues. Trimming pared 5 bases from V and 0 bases from J, leaving 14 bases between. The CDR3 DNA reads as TGTGCCAGCAGCCCGAGGACACCTAGCTCCTACGAGCAGTACTTC. It codes for CASSPRTPSSYEQYF.

This clonotype has a single count. The junction departs from germline at one end; a sequencing error may be responsible. The V call is TRBV2, the J call TRBJ2-1; TRBD1 matches at 9 bases. Germline V gene lookup returns CDR1 SNHLY and CDR2 FYNNEI. This CDR3 has 15 amino acids. CDR3 sequence (DNA): TGTGCCAACAGTGAGCCGGACAGGGGATGGAATGAGCAGTTCTTC. Translating gives CANSEPDRGWNEQFF.

This chain uses TRBV6-6 with TRBJ1-4; D remains ambiguous. V lost 2 bases and J lost 4, with 14 bases in between. Germline V lookup: CDR1 MNHNY, CDR2 SVGAGI (reference sequence). This CDR3 has 16 residues. CDR3 in DNA: TGTGCCAGCAGTTACGCGCCGTCCCGGGTTAATGAAAAACTGTTTTTT. Encoded protein: CASSYAPSRVNEKLFF.

A few counts support this clonotype. The genes are TRBV7-6 and TRBJ2-7; D might be TRBD1 (5 bases). Germline CDR1 is SGHVS and CDR2 is FNYEAQ. The V gene lost 5 bases and the J gene lost 3 bases, with 20 bases spanning the gap. This CDR3 has 16 residues. Written as DNA, the CDR3 is TGTGCCAGCAGCCCACGCCAGGGTCGTAACCTCTACGAGCAGTACGTC. It specifies CASSPRQGRNLYEQYV.

At least ten counts were recorded for this clonotype. The chain is built from TRBV6-1 and TRBJ1-1, with 9 positions matching TRBD1. Germline-derived CDR1 and CDR2 are MNHNS and SASEGT. The CDR3 sequence is 17 residues long. The V segment lost 5 bases and the J segment 0 bases; nucleotides outside the gene matches: 10. DNA of the CDR3: TGTGCCAGCAGTTCCCGGGGGACAGGGTACATGAACACTGAAGCTTTCTTT. Amino acids: CASSSRGTGYMNTEAFF.